The next 15 T cell receptor beta chains were all read from a single sample in a study of blood T cells in healthy people across ages. Sample-barcoded 5' priming and a J-beta primer mix drove a second PCR of roughly 7 to 11 cycles. MiXCR, applied by TCRdb to the 5' RACE reads, yields one record per CDR3 protein. The sample has roughly 1.6 million distinct CDR3 sequences, roughly 32% seen once. The specimen was blood. These receptors were taken from a woman aged 25 to 39 in good health.

This clonotype turned up a few times. The chain uses TRBV6-2 or TRBV6-3 and TRBJ2-7; 13 positions agree with TRBD2. The CDR3 totals 15 residues. The germline CDR1 and CDR2 sequences are MNHEY and SVGEGT. The V and J ends lost 6 bases and 3 bases, in that order; junction bases with no gene match: 5. The CDR3 region has the DNA TGTGCCAGCAGCTGGACTAGCGGGGGATACTACGAGCAGTACTTC. Translating gives CASSWTSGGYYEQYF.

This clonotype came up a few times. J is TRBJ2-7 and V is TRBV9; D not resolved. V was cut by 3 bases and J by 0 bases, with 10 bases left in between. The germline V gene encodes CDR1 SGDLS and CDR2 YYNGEE. This CDR3 has 14 residues. As DNA, the CDR3 is TGTGCCAGCAGCGGGGTCCCGAGCTCCTACGAGCAGTACTTC. Its protein product is CASSGVPSSYEQYF.

V usage is TRBV29-1 and J usage is TRBJ2-5; D is possibly TRBD1 (5 bases). The better agreement between TRBJ2-4 and the DNA end casts doubt on the J call. The CDR3 covers 15 residues. Germline CDR1 is SQVTM and CDR2 is ANQGSEA. Here the CDR3 reads CSVIDSSNSKNIQYF. The CDR3 DNA follows: TGCAGCGTTATAGACAGTTCCAATTCCAAAAACATTCAGTACTTC.

In its sample, this clonotype was seen many times. This rearrangement joins TRBV10-3 to TRBJ2-7, with D perhaps TRBD1 (5 bases). Trimming left V 9 bases short and J 3 bases short, with 9 bases between. The V gene's germline CDR1 is ENHRY and CDR2 SYGVKD. This CDR3 region has 11 residues. In nucleotides, the CDR3 is TGTGCCATAGCCAGGGACTACGAGCAGTACTTC. This sequence encodes CAIARDYEQYF.

This sequence joins TRBV15 and TRBJ1-1, with D tentatively TRBD1 (5 bases). Between the trimmed V and J ends, which lost 5 bases and 1 base, there was a span of 14 bases. Germline V gene data show CDR1 as LNHNV and CDR2 as YYDKDF (reference sequence). This CDR3 contains 15 residues. This chain's CDR3 is CATSGRDDRNTEAFF. Here the CDR3 DNA reads TGTGCCACCAGCGGTAGGGATGACAGGAACACTGAAGCTTTCTTT. Looking up the rest from reference TRBV15 and TRBJ1-1 gives the full variable domain: DAMVIQNPRYQVTQFGKPVTLSCSQTLNHNVMYWYQQKSSQAPKLLFHYYDKDFNNEADTPDNFQSRRPNTSFCFLDIRSPGLGDTAMYLCATSGRDDRNTEAFFGQGTRLTVV.

This rearrangement joins TRBV27 to TRBJ2-7; TRBD1 aligns across 7 bases. There are 15 residues in the CDR3. CDR1 is MNHEY and CDR2 is SMNVEV in the germline V gene (reference sequence). V shed 6 bases and J 0 bases; nucleotides not matched to a gene: 8. The CDR3, as DNA: TGTGCCAGCAGCCGACAGGGATCGGACTCCTACGAGCAGTACTTC. It codes for CASSRQGSDSYEQYF.

The V call is TRBV7-2, the J call TRBJ1-1, with 8 positions matching TRBD1. The CDR3 sequence is 12 residues long. Trimming took 6 bases from V and 10 from J; bases not matched to a gene: 7. Germline V gives CDR1 SGHTA, CDR2 FQGNSA. The CDR3 loop reads CASRYQGARAFF. The CDR3 nucleotides are TGTGCCAGCAGATACCAGGGGGCGCGAGCTTTCTTT.

Notes on this clonotype: One base away lies a much larger clone, so this may be a sequencing read error. The chain couples TRBV27 to TRBJ2-5; D is unresolved. CDR3 length: 14 amino acids. Germline V gene lookup returns CDR1 MNHEY and CDR2 SMNVEV (reference sequence). V lost 4 bases and J lost 11, with 20 bases in between. Written as DNA, the CDR3 is TGTGCCAGCAGTTCCCTAGTGGGAAGTAGAGAGCAGTACTTC. As protein: CASSSLVGSREQYF.

The J gene is TRBJ2-5, the V gene TRBV29-1; tentative D call: TRBD1 (6 bases). From germline, CDR1 is SQVTM and CDR2 ANQGSEA. The CDR3 runs to 11 residues. The V and J ends lost 6 bases and 5 bases respectively, with 10 bases between them. The CDR3 nucleotides are TGCAGCGTGGGGGCGCGGGAGACCCAGTACTTC. Its protein is CSVGARETQYF.

The chain uses TRBV20-1 and TRBJ2-1, with TRBD2 matching 10 bases. The trim removed 0 bases at V and 12 bases at J, leaving 17 bases unmatched. Looked up from germline, CDR1 is DFQATT and CDR2 is SNEGSKA (reference sequence). This CDR3 contains 17 residues. CDR3 sequence reads: CSAREGVPSGREAAQFF. As DNA, the CDR3 is TGCAGTGCTAGAGAGGGCGTCCCTAGCGGGAGAGAGGCTGCGCAGTTCTTC.

In DNA form, the CDR3 reads TGTGCCACCAGTGATGGGGGGGGATGGAATGAGCAGTTCTTC. This sequence encodes CATSDGGGWNEQFF. The chain recombines TRBV24-1 with TRBJ2-1; 7 bases agree with TRBD2. Germline V gives CDR1 KGHDR, CDR2 SFDVKD. This CDR3 is built from 14 residues. V lost 3 bases and J lost 7; bases outside the gene matches: 5.

The chain uses TRBV11-2 and TRBJ1-1; D not certain. The germline gives CDR1 SGHAT, CDR2 FQNNGV. V was cut by 0 bases and J by 11 bases, with 13 bases left in between. The CDR3 is 13 amino acids. CDR3 nucleotide sequence: TGTGCCAGCAGCTTAGATCGTATTGACTCTGCTTTCTTT. Encoded protein: CASSLDRIDSAFF.

This clonotype was found many times. V usage is TRBV29-1 and J usage is TRBJ2-1; 10 nucleotides match TRBD1. V lost 5 bases to trimming and J lost 3 bases; unmatched junction nucleotides: 4. CDR1 is SQVTM and CDR2 is ANQGSEA in the germline V gene. The CDR3 loop spans 14 amino acids. Written as DNA, the CDR3 is TGCAGCGTTCCCGGACAGGGGGACTACAATGAGCAGTTCTTC. Amino acid sequence: CSVPGQGDYNEQFF.

This clonotype was observed a few times. This sequence joins TRBV4-1 and TRBJ2-7; weak D call: TRBD1 (6 bases). The V gene lost 2 bases and the J gene lost 4 bases, with 15 bases spanning the gap. In germline, CDR1 is MGHRA, CDR2 YSYEKL. The CDR3 extends over 15 amino acids. The CDR3 nucleotides read TGCGCCAGCAGCCAATCCATGGACAGTCTGTACGAGCAGTACTTC. It codes for CASSQSMDSLYEQYF.

This clonotype was counted between two and nine times. The chain uses TRBV9 and TRBJ2-1; tentatively, D is TRBD2 (6 bases). Germline CDR1 and CDR2: SGDLS and YYNGEE. V was clipped by 7 bases and J by 2 bases, with 10 bases between them. The CDR3 consists of 13 residues. The CDR3 DNA is TGTGCCAGCGGCGGGGAACCCTACAATGAGCAGTTCTTC. Amino acids: CASGGEPYNEQFF. Looking up the rest from reference TRBV9 and TRBJ2-1 gives the full variable domain: DSGVTQTPKHLITATGQRVTLRCSPRSGDLSVYWYQQSLDQGLQFLIQYYNGEERAKGNILERFSAQQFPDLHSELNLSSLELGDSALYFCASGGEPYNEQFFGPGTRLTVL.